The clone carrying this T cell receptor beta chain was picked up many times. What it binds is not known. The entry originates in a study of response to subunit inactivated influenza vaccine. Study findings and constraints: Each seasonal flu vaccination may recruit only limited new T cells, authors suggested.

CDR3 length: 16 residues. Germline lookup yields CDR1 SEHNR and CDR2 FQNEAQ (reference sequence). V was shortened by 6 bases and J by 2 bases, with 18 bases between the two germline ends. TCRdb processed the RT-PCR reads anew with MiXCR; each CDR3 protein has one entry. The sample has 550,000 to 800,000 distinct CDR3 sequences, approximately 14% seen once; the top ten hold around 6.5%. This TCR was sampled from a man between 50 and 59 years old who received an inactivated influenza vaccine. Here the sequenced sample was PBMCs from blood, taken less than 15 days before vaccination. V gene TRBV7-9 combines with J gene TRBJ2-3; the D is unclear. Here the CDR3 reads CASRKLNPRNTDTQYF. CDR3 nucleotide sequence: TGTGCCAGCAGGAAACTCAATCCTCGGAACACAGATACGCAGTATTTT.